The 23 T cell receptor beta chains presented below share a single source sample, sequenced in a study of identical twins. TCRdb reprocessed the 5' RACE reads via MiXCR and lists one record per CDR3 protein. The data hold around 250,000 distinct CDR3 sequences, with roughly 12% observed a single time. This same sample was also part of a study on yellow fever vaccine responses in identical twins.

Material for sequencing was memory (CD45RO+) T cells sorted from blood. All receptors derive from a woman between 18 and 30 years old in good health.

The chain carries TRBV6-4 and TRBJ2-2, with D possibly matching TRBD2 (5 bases). In germline, CDR1 is MRHNA, CDR2 SNTAGT. The CDR3 extends over 15 amino acids. V lost 3 bases to trimming and J lost 0 bases, with 8 bases between them. CDR3 nucleotides: TGTGCCAGCAGTGAAACCGGGGCGAACACCGGGGAGCTGTTTTTT. This sequence encodes CASSETGANTGELFF.

Ten or more counts support this clonotype. This chain links TRBV3-1 with TRBJ1-2; tentatively, D is TRBD1 (6 bases). V lost 2 bases and J lost 7, with 17 bases in between. This CDR3 comprises 15 residues. Germline V gene sequence: CDR1 LGHDT, CDR2 YNNKEL (reference sequence). Here the CDR3 reads CASSQKGHSTSGYTF. CDR3 coding DNA: TGTGCCAGCAGCCAAAAGGGACACTCTACGAGTGGCTACACCTTC.

This clonotype showed up just a few times. J is TRBJ2-7 and V is TRBV28, with 10 positions matching TRBD1. V lost 8 bases, J lost 4 bases, and 14 bases stayed unmatched. Germline V gives CDR1 MDHEN, CDR2 SYDVKM. CDR3 length equals 16 residues. CDR3 sequence reads: CASLSAGTGETYEQYF. CDR3 DNA sequence: TGTGCCAGCCTTTCGGCCGGGACAGGGGAGACTTACGAGCAGTACTTC.

The sample holds many counts of this clonotype. The J gene is TRBJ2-3, the V gene TRBV6-2 or TRBV6-3; D uncertain. V gave up 0 bases and J gave up 6 bases, with 13 bases separating them. CDR1 is MNHEY, CDR2 SVGEGT, per germline. This CDR3 is built from 15 residues. In DNA, the CDR3 is TGTGCCAGCAGTTACTCGATTTCCGTGCGGGATACGCAGTATTTT. Protein sequence: CASSYSISVRDTQYF.

V gene TRBV4-2 combines with J gene TRBJ2-1; 10 bases are a match to TRBD2. J lost 9 bases, V lost 3 bases, and 5 bases had no gene match. This CDR3 has 14 residues. Germline V gene lookup returns CDR1 LGHNA and CDR2 YNFKEQ. CDR3: CASSHGGTSAEQFF. The CDR3 region has the DNA TGTGCCAGCAGCCATGGCGGGACTAGCGCTGAGCAGTTCTTC.

This clonotype showed up just a few times. This chain links TRBV9 with TRBJ2-1; 8 bases are shared with TRBD1. Germline lookup yields CDR1 SGDLS and CDR2 YYNGEE. V gave up 4 bases and J gave up 5 bases; unmatched junction bases: 8. CDR3 length: 15 amino acids. The CDR3 region is CASSRMDRADNEQFF. Written as DNA, the CDR3 is TGTGCCAGCAGCCGAATGGACAGGGCCGACAATGAGCAGTTCTTC.

The V call is TRBV29-1, the J call TRBJ1-2; tentatively, D is TRBD1 (5 bases). V dropped 4 bases and J dropped 0 bases, with 9 bases sitting between them. CDR1 is SQVTM and CDR2 is ANQGSEA in the germline V gene. The CDR3 has 13 residues. CDR3 sequence (DNA): TGCAGCGTTGTGGGACGGTCTAACTATGGCTACACCTTC. Its translation: CSVVGRSNYGYTF. Full variable domain (rest looked up from reference TRBV29-1 and TRBJ1-2): SAVISQKPSRDICQRGTSLTIQCQVDSQVTMMFWYRQQPGQSLTLIATANQGSEATYESGFVIDKFPISRPNLTFSTLTVSNMSPEDSSIYLCSVVGRSNYGYTFGSGTRLTVV.

The rearrangement uses TRBV18 and TRBJ2-7, with TRBD2 identical over 9 bases. The CDR3 is made up of 15 amino acids. J gave up 5 bases and V 3 bases, and 8 bases lay outside the gene matches. In germline, CDR1 is KGHSH, CDR2 LQKENI. CDR3 sequence (DNA): TGTGCCAGCTCACCCGTCGGCGGGAGGGGGCACGAGCAGTACTTC. Encoded protein: CASSPVGGRGHEQYF.

This clonotype was detected many times. The chain has TRBV2 and TRBJ2-1, with D unclear. Trimming cost V 3 bases and J 10 bases, with 13 bases left between them. The CDR3 runs 13 residues. Germline loops: CDR1 SNHLY, CDR2 FYNNEI. The CDR3 region is CASSENTVSEQFF. Here the CDR3 DNA reads TGTGCCAGCAGTGAGAACACGGTGAGCGAGCAGTTCTTC.

In DNA form, the CDR3 reads TGTGCCTGGAGTGGGGGTAGCGGGAGGGCCGGGGAGCTGTTTTTT. Residues: CAWSGGSGRAGELFF. The rearrangement links TRBV30 to TRBJ2-2; TRBD2 matches 11 bases. V dropped 1 base and J dropped 6; count of bases not matched to a gene: 4. CDR1 and CDR2 (germline): GTSNPN, SVGIG (reference sequence). The CDR3 extends over 15 amino acids.

The chain joins TRBV21-1 to TRBJ2-4; the D call TRBD1 from the table was never checked on the DNA. TRBV21-1 is an annotated pseudogene. The CDR3 extends over 17 amino acids. CDR3 region: CASSLPPGRWAKNIQYF. The CDR3 DNA follows: TGTGCCAGCAGCCTTCCCCCCGGCCGGTGGGCCAAAAACATTCAGTACTTC.

The chain carries TRBV3-1 and TRBJ2-1; D tentatively fits TRBD1 or TRBD2 (5 bases each). Looked up from germline, CDR1 is LGHDT and CDR2 is YNNKEL (reference sequence). With 1 base removed from V and 4 bases from J, the gap between germline ends came to 14 bases. The CDR3 is made up of 16 amino acids. CDR3 region: CASSQAGTGTYNEQFF. CDR3 coding DNA: TGTGCCAGCAGCCAAGCTGGGACGGGAACGTACAATGAGCAGTTCTTC.

This clonotype appeared a few times. V is TRBV12-3 or TRBV12-4 and J is TRBJ2-1; 13 bases map to TRBD2. The V gene end was trimmed by 7 bases and the J gene end by 8 bases; junction bases not matched to a gene: 8. The CDR3 totals 15 residues. The CDR3 sequence: CASIWGTSGVDEQFF. The CDR3 DNA sequence: TGTGCCAGCATCTGGGGGACTAGCGGGGTTGATGAGCAGTTCTTC.

The chain employs TRBV11-2 and TRBJ2-7, with 8 bases fitting TRBD1. With V trimmed by 4 bases and J by 1 base, 6 bases remained unmatched. Germline-derived CDR1 and CDR2 are SGHAT and FQNNGV. The CDR3 length is 15 residues. The CDR3, as DNA: TGTGCCAGCAGCTCGCGGACAGGGAGGTCCTACGAGCAGTACTTC. Translated, it gives CASSSRTGRSYEQYF.

This clonotype has only one observation. The chain is built from TRBV25-1 and TRBJ2-3, with D possibly being TRBD2 (6 bases). V gave up 0 bases and J gave up 1 base, with 11 bases separating them. Germline CDR1 reads MGHDK; CDR2 reads SYGVNS. The CDR3 totals 16 residues. CDR3 in amino acids: CASSEYSGSGTDTQYF. In DNA form, the CDR3 reads TGTGCCAGCAGTGAATATTCCGGGAGCGGCACAGATACGCAGTATTTT.

The chain couples TRBV7-9 to TRBJ1-1; no clear D. Trimming pared 5 bases from V and 7 bases from J, leaving 11 bases between. Germline CDR1 SEHNR, CDR2 FQNEAQ (reference sequence). This CDR3 comprises 12 residues. CDR3 region: CASSDGSREAFF. In DNA form, the CDR3 reads TGTGCCAGCAGCGACGGTTCGCGTGAAGCTTTCTTT.

This chain uses TRBV4-3 with TRBJ2-1; D not certain. Between the trimmed V and J ends, which lost 0 bases and 1 base, there was a span of 7 bases. The CDR3 is 15 residues long. Germline assignment: CDR1 LGHNA and CDR2 YSLEER. Here the CDR3 reads CASSQDWGSYNEQFF. CDR3 in DNA: TGCGCCAGCAGCCAAGATTGGGGTTCCTACAATGAGCAGTTCTTC.

The J gene is TRBJ2-2, the V gene TRBV7-2; the D call may be TRBD1 or TRBD2 (5 bases each). This CDR3 is built from 14 residues. Trimming pared 9 bases from V and 3 bases from J, leaving 14 bases between. Per germline, CDR1 SGHTA and CDR2 FQGNSA. This CDR3 is CARGVGRDTGELFF. Written as DNA, the CDR3 is TGTGCCAGAGGGGTGGGGCGGGACACCGGGGAGCTGTTTTTT. The variable domain in full, completed from reference TRBV7-2 and TRBJ2-2, reads GAGVSQSPSNKVTEKGKDVELRCDPISGHTALYWYRQSLGQGLEFLIYFQGNSAPDKSGLPSDRFSAERTGGSVSTLTIQRTQQEDSAVYLCARGVGRDTGELFFGEGSRLTVL.

In its sample, this clonotype was seen a few times. The V and J genes are TRBV4-3 and TRBJ2-7, with D possibly TRBD1 on 6 matching bases. The CDR3 runs 14 residues. The V gene lost 4 bases and the J gene lost 4 bases, with 14 bases spanning the gap. CDR1 LGHNA and CDR2 YSLEER come from the germline V gene. CDR3: CASSPRWGPYEQYF. CDR3 bases: TGCGCCAGCAGCCCCCGCTGGGGGCCGTACGAGCAGTACTTC.

V usage is TRBV14 and J usage is TRBJ2-2; D not certain. The CDR3 extends over 13 amino acids. V lost 3 bases and J 1 base, leaving 3 bases between the germline ends. Germline-derived CDR1 and CDR2 are SGHDN and FVKESK. CDR3 DNA sequence: TGTGCCAGCAGCCAGCTGAACACCGGGGAGCTGTTTTTT. It specifies CASSQLNTGELFF.

The table lists this clonotype with a few counts. The chain carries TRBV11-3 and TRBJ2-6, with 9 bases matching TRBD1. The CDR3 has 15 amino acids. Looked up from germline, CDR1 is SGHNT and CDR2 is YENEEA. Trimming cost V 5 bases and J 6 bases; bases outside gene matches: 5. The CDR3 sequence is CASSPGQGKANVLTF. The CDR3 coding sequence is TGTGCCAGCAGCCCGGGACAGGGAAAGGCCAACGTCCTGACTTTC.

The V call is TRBV5-1, the J call TRBJ2-7; D possibly matches TRBD1 or TRBD2 (5 bases each). This CDR3 is built from 15 residues. Germline V gene sequence: CDR1 SGHRS, CDR2 YFSETQ. The ends were cut back, 0 bases at V and 6 bases at J, with 16 bases in the middle. CDR3 nucleotide sequence: TGCGCCAGCAGCTTGGATCCAGGGACGGTCTCCGAGCAGTACTTC. This sequence encodes CASSLDPGTVSEQYF.

This clonotype has only a few counts. This chain links TRBV7-9 with TRBJ1-6; D unresolved. The CDR3 has 14 residues. The V gene's germline CDR1 is SEHNR and CDR2 FQNEAQ (reference sequence). Trimming removed 6 bases from V and 4 bases from J, with 10 bases in between. For the CDR3, the DNA is TGTGCCAGCAGAGGAGGGTTTTATAATTCACCCCTCCACTTT. Translation: CASRGGFYNSPLHF. Variable domain in full (rest from reference TRBV7-9 and TRBJ1-6): DTGVSQNPRHKITKRGQNVTFRCDPISEHNRLYWYRQTLGQGPEFLTYFQNEAQLEKSRLLSDRFSAERPKGSFSTLEIQRTEQGDSAMYLCASRGGFYNSPLHFGNGTRLTVT.